This is a list of T cell receptor beta chains from one sample in a study of cytomegalovirus exposure and HLA in healthy donors. Only in-frame clones appear in the TCRdb table, and some are missing; sequencing was by immunoSEQ multiplex PCR. The sample includes 50,000 to 80,000 clones, 90% to 95% seen only once; the top ten take about 6%. Sequencing used PBMCs. These receptors were taken from a woman aged 18-35 years in good health and CMV-seropositive. The CDR3 runs from the conserved cysteine through the conserved F or W. A D gene is named only where the DNA matches it firmly. Size is stated for part of the rows, as once, few or many counts, or as a class when the clone is expanded.

>TRBJ2-7|TRBV19|TRBD1|NA
CASSWGQGPAYEQYF
TGTGCCAGTAGTTGGGGACAGGGCCCTGCCTACGAGCAGTACTTC
>TRBJ2-3|TRBV7-6|TRBD1|NA
CASSPTGSHLTDTQYF
TGTGCCAGCAGCCCGACAGGGTCCCACCTCACAGATACGCAGTATTTT
>TRBJ1-1|TRBV28|NA|NA
CATSPDLRVTEAFF
TGTGCCACCTCACCCGACCTGAGGGTCACTGAAGCTTTCTTT
>TRBJ2-5|TRBV2|NA|NA
CASSVLGGTQYF
TGTGCCAGCAGTGTATTGGGAGGGACCCAGTACTTC
>TRBJ1-1|TRBV25-1|NA|NA
CASRRNTEAFF
TGTGCCAGCAGGCGAAACACTGAAGCTTTCTTT
>TRBJ2-7|TRBV4-2|NA|NA
CASSQEDSLYF
TGTGCCAGCAGCCAAGAGGACTCCCTCTATTTC
>TRBJ2-7|TRBV5-5|NA|NA
CASSEPRGPRTSYEQYF
TGTGCCAGCAGCGAACCCCGGGGTCCCCGAACTTCCTACGAGCAGTACTTC
>TRBJ2-1|TRBV11-2|TRBD2|NA
CASSQGRETAPFF
TGTGCCAGCAGCCAAGGGAGGGAGACAGCCCCGTTCTTC
>TRBJ2-7|TRBV7-2|NA|NA
CASSLASGQSAYEQYF
TGTGCCAGCAGCTTAGCAAGTGGACAGTCGGCCTACGAGCAGTACTTC
>TRBJ2-3|TRBV15|TRBD2|NA
CATSSSSGGRTDTQYF
TGTGCCACCAGCAGTTCTAGCGGGGGTCGGACAGATACGCAGTATTTT
>TRBJ2-1|TRBV28|TRBD2|NA
CASSSTGGASGILSEQFF
TGTGCCAGCAGTTCTACGGGGGGGGCTAGCGGGATCTTGAGTGAGCAGTTCTTC
>TRBJ1-5|TRBV9|NA|NA
CASSAGLGNQPQHF
TGTGCCAGCAGCGCTGGACTGGGCAATCAGCCCCAGCATTTT
>TRBJ2-2|TRBV11-2|TRBD1|NA
CASSLTGENGELFF
TGTGCCAGCAGCTTGACAGGGGAAAACGGGGAGCTGTTTTTT
>TRBJ2-2|TRBV5-6|NA|NA
CASSPGGGPELFF
TGTGCCAGCAGCCCTGGAGGCGGGCCGGAGCTGTTTTTT
>TRBJ2-2|TRBV15|NA|NA
CATSSTRMGTGELFF
TGTGCCACCAGCAGCACCAGGATGGGCACCGGGGAGCTGTTTTTT
>TRBJ2-3|TRBV11-2|TRBD2|NA
CASSLEAGGRNTQYF
TGTGCCAGCAGCTTAGAAGCGGGGGGGAGGAATACGCAGTATTTT
>TRBJ2-7|TRBV2|NA|NA
CASIPLDNTYEQYF
TGTGCCAGCATACCTCTGGACAACACCTACGAGCAGTACTTC
>TRBJ2-7|TRBV30|TRBD1|NA
CAWSRDSYEQYF
TGTGCCTGGAGTAGGGACAGCTACGAGCAGTACTTC
>TRBJ2-7|TRBV6-5|NA|NA
CASSYFRERGEQYF
TGTGCCAGCAGTTACTTTCGGGAAAGAGGGGAGCAGTACTTC
>TRBJ2-1|TRBV19|TRBD2|once
CASSITSGGAITEFF
TGTGCCAGTAGTATTACTAGCGGGGGGGCTATAACTGAGTTCTTC
>TRBJ1-4|TRBV7-8|NA|NA
CASSLAPPGERGEKLFF
TGTGCCAGCAGCTTAGCGCCCCCAGGGGAACGGGGTGAAAAACTGTTTTTT
>TRBJ1-2|TRBV6-5|NA|NA
CASSYRGGYTF
TGTGCCAGCAGTTATAGGGGGGGCTACACCTTC
>TRBJ2-2|TRBV7-7|NA|few
CASSLAGQGVGELFF
TGTGCTAGCAGCTTAGCGGGACAGGGCGTCGGGGAGCTGTTTTTT
>TRBJ2-1|TRBV6-1|TRBD2|NA
CASSAGTSGFHEQFF
TGTGCCAGCAGCGCCGGGACTAGCGGATTTCATGAGCAGTTCTTC
>TRBJ2-1|TRBV11-2|TRBD2|NA
CASSRRLAEKNEQFF
TGTGCCAGCAGTCGACGTCTAGCGGAGAAGAATGAGCAGTTCTTC
>TRBJ1-1|TRBV25-1|TRBD1|once
CASSGTGVTEAFF
TGTGCCAGCAGTGGCACAGGGGTAACTGAAGCTTTCTTT
>TRBJ1-5|TRBV7-9|NA|NA
CASSLRGRGILSNQPQHF
TGTGCCAGCAGCTTACGAGGAAGGGGGATCCTCAGCAATCAGCCCCAGCATTTT
>TRBJ2-7|TRBV29-1|TRBD2|NA
CSVVGLAGVENEQYF
TGCAGCGTTGTAGGACTAGCGGGAGTCGAGAACGAGCAGTACTTC
>TRBJ2-3|TRBV27|NA|NA
CASSLAGDTQYF
TGTGCCAGCAGTTTAGCGGGAGATACGCAGTATTTT
>TRBJ2-1|TRBV7-3|TRBD1|NA
CASSFFALTRQGLNNEQFF
TGTGCCAGCAGCTTTTTCGCCCTAACTAGACAGGGGTTAAACAATGAGCAGTTCTTC
>TRBJ2-3|TRBV6-6|NA|NA
CASSPGTDTQYF
TGTGCCAGCAGTCCCGGCACAGATACGCAGTATTTT
>TRBJ1-6|TRBV7-2|NA|NA
CASRESGGKTLPLHF
TGTGCCAGCAGGGAGTCGGGGGGCAAAACTTTACCCCTCCACTTT
>TRBJ2-3|TRBV5-4|TRBD2|once
CASSFSRGGGTDTQYF
TGTGCCAGCAGCTTCTCGCGGGGGGGTGGTACAGATACGCAGTATTTT
>TRBJ2-6|TRBV19|TRBD1|NA
CASSIDLLPGQSQFSGANVLTF
TGTGCCAGTAGTATAGATCTGTTGCCGGGACAGAGCCAATTCTCTGGGGCCAACGTCCTGACTTTC
>TRBJ2-5|TRBV7-6|TRBD1|NA
CASSHRGNQETQYF
TGTGCCAGCAGCCACAGGGGAAACCAAGAGACCCAGTACTTC
>TRBJ1-1|TRBV5-8|NA|once
CASSLGPGRGDTEAFF
TGTGCCAGCAGCTTGGGCCCAGGGAGGGGAGACACTGAAGCTTTCTTT
>TRBJ2-3|TRBV29-1|NA|NA
CSVVTGSTDTQYF
TGCAGCGTTGTTACAGGGAGCACAGATACGCAGTATTTT
>TRBJ2-7|TRBV5-1|TRBD1|NA
CASHVGGESYEQYF
TGCGCCAGCCATGTAGGGGGCGAATCGTACGAGCAGTACTTC
>TRBJ2-2|TRBV7-9|NA|once
CASSLDSAGTGELFF
TGTGCCAGCAGTCTGGACAGTGCAGGCACCGGGGAGCTGTTTTTT
>TRBJ2-3|TRBV10-3|TRBD2|NA
CAISVGGGADTQYF
TGTGCCATCAGTGTCGGGGGAGGGGCAGATACGCAGTATTTT
>TRBJ1-5|TRBV19|NA|NA
CASEDAGRSNQPQHF
TGTGCCAGTGAGGACGCGGGTAGGAGCAATCAGCCCCAGCATTTT
>TRBJ1-2|TRBV6-1|NA|NA
CASSHGQSGGYTF
TGTGCCAGCAGTCACGGCCAGTCAGGAGGCTACACCTTC
>TRBJ2-2|TRBV18|TRBD2|NA
CASSTRGTTNTGELFF
TGTGCCAGCTCCACCCGGGGGACTACGAACACCGGGGAGCTGTTTTTT
>TRBJ2-5|TRBV6-1|TRBD1|NA
CASRDRVVETQYF
TGTGCCAGCAGGGACAGGGTTGTGGAGACCCAGTACTTC
>TRBJ2-1|TRBV27|TRBD2|NA
CASSPSGSPNEQFF
TGTGCCAGCAGTCCTAGCGGGAGTCCCAATGAGCAGTTCTTC